Following are 6 T cell receptor beta chains from one sample sequenced in a study of cytomegalovirus exposure and HLA in healthy donors. Both 60 Vbeta primers and 13 Jbeta primers went into the PCR. Clones were sequenced by immunoSEQ multiplex PCR, and TCRdb holds only the in-frame ones, with some missing. Here the sample spans roughly 150,000 clones, approximately 80% being singletons. Specimen: PBMCs. Source of these receptors: a man younger than 45 in good health and CMV-seronegative.

V usage is TRBV7-9 and J usage is TRBJ2-7, with 7 bases matching TRBD1. The germline V gene encodes CDR1 SEHNR and CDR2 FQNEAQ (reference sequence). Trimming took 5 bases from V and 2 from J; bases not matched to a gene: 6. This CDR3 is 14 amino acids long. The CDR3 spells CASSHRDRPYEQYF. In nucleotides, the CDR3 is TGTGCCAGCAGCCACCGGGACAGACCCTACGAGCAGTACTTC.

The rearrangement uses TRBV5-6 and TRBJ2-7; TRBD1 aligns across 8 bases. CDR1 and CDR2 from the germline V gene are SGHDT and YYEEEE. The CDR3 covers 15 residues. V lost 4 bases to trimming and J lost 3 bases; unmatched junction nucleotides: 9. CDR3: CASSLDRGGIYEQYF. The CDR3 DNA sequence: TGTGCCAGCAGCCTAGACAGGGGTGGGATCTACGAGCAGTACTTC. Variable domain in full (rest from reference TRBV5-6 and TRBJ2-7): DAGVTQSPTHLIKTRGQQVTLRCSPKSGHDTVSWYQQALGQGPQFIFQYYEEEERQRGNFPDRFSGHQFPNYSSELNVNALLLGDSALYLCASSLDRGGIYEQYFGPGTRLTVT.

V and J are TRBV28 and TRBJ2-7, with D possibly being TRBD1 (7 bases). V lost 4 bases and J lost 6, with 22 bases in between. The CDR3 is 16 residues long. The germline CDR1 and CDR2 sequences are MDHEN and SYDVKM. Here the CDR3 reads CASSSGGTVDWPEQYF. CDR3 sequence (DNA): TGTGCCAGCAGTTCCGGAGGGACAGTCGACTGGCCCGAGCAGTACTTC.

This clone showed up just once. The V gene is TRBV5-4, the J gene TRBJ1-1; 8 nucleotides agree with TRBD1. Trimming cost V 3 bases and J 1 base; bases outside gene matches: 8. The germline CDR1 and CDR2 sequences are SGHNT and YYREEE (reference sequence). CDR3 length equals 16 residues. CDR3 DNA: TGTGCCAGCAGCTCCGGACAGGGACGAGCGAACACTGAAGCTTTCTTT. It specifies CASSSGQGRANTEAFF.

The V and J genes are TRBV4-3 and TRBJ2-2, with 7 positions matching TRBD2. Germline CDR1 and CDR2: LGHNA and YSLEER. V shed 1 base, J shed 7 bases, and the junction held 9 bases outside the gene matches. The CDR3 is made up of 16 amino acids. The CDR3 DNA sequence: TGCGCCAGCAGCCAAGCGACAACGGGGGGTAACGGGGAGCTGTTTTTT. Its translation: CASSQATTGGNGELFF.

The chain links TRBV7-2 to TRBJ1-1, with a possible D match to TRBD1 (6 bases). Per germline, CDR1 SGHTA and CDR2 FQGNSA. V was pared by 5 bases and J by 7 bases, with 14 bases between. This CDR3 has 13 amino acids. The DNA for the CDR3 is TGTGCCAGCAGCGCAGTCCGACAGGTTGAAGCTTTCTTT. Protein: CASSAVRQVEAFF.